These 23 T cell receptor beta chains originate from one sample sequenced in a study of early T cells in non-severe SARS-CoV-2 infection. One entry per CDR3 protein results from TCRdb running MiXCR on the 5' RACE reads. The sample includes 15,000 to 20,000 distinct CDR3 sequences, approximately 5.4% of them seen just once. The sample comprised whole blood. The receptors here all came from an adult who was a healthcare worker with PCR-confirmed SARS-CoV-2 infection or an uninfected control (not recorded which).

This clonotype was observed many times. The chain has TRBV20-1 and TRBJ2-1, with D uncertain. Trimming took off 6 bases at V and 3 bases at J, with 6 bases between the two ends. The CDR3 is made up of 11 amino acids. Germline V gene sequence: CDR1 DFQATT, CDR2 SNEGSKA (reference sequence). As DNA, the CDR3 is TGCAGTGCCCCTAACTACAATGAGCAGTTCTTC. Translation gives CSAPNYNEQFF.

This clonotype is medium-sized in the sample. The chain joins TRBV15 to TRBJ2-1; D perhaps matches TRBD2 (6 bases). The CDR3 runs to 12 residues. Deletions cut 8 bases from V and 6 bases from J, with 11 bases between. Germline-derived CDR1 and CDR2 are LNHNV and YYDKDF (reference sequence). CDR3: CATGEEGNEQFF. CDR3 sequence (DNA): TGTGCCACCGGGGAGGAGGGCAATGAGCAGTTCTTC. The whole variable domain, remainder taken from reference TRBV15 and TRBJ2-1, is DAMVIQNPRYQVTQFGKPVTLSCSQTLNHNVMYWYQQKSSQAPKLLFHYYDKDFNNEADTPDNFQSRRPNTSFCFLDIRSPGLGDTAMYLCATGEEGNEQFFGPGTRLTVL.

By share, this clonotype ranks as medium-sized. The chain joins TRBV20-1 to TRBJ2-7; TRBD2 is a possible D gene (5 bases). Trimming took 1 base from V and 5 from J, leaving 12 bases between them. Germline CDR1 DFQATT, CDR2 SNEGSKA (reference sequence). This CDR3 spans 13 amino acids. CDR3 coding DNA: TGCAGTGCTAGAGGGCTAGCTGGCAACGAGCAGTACGTC. Its protein is CSARGLAGNEQYV.

This clonotype was detected ten times or more. The CDR3 loop reads CSVVRETQYF. As DNA, the CDR3 is TGCAGCGTTGTTAGGGAGACCCAGTACTTC. V and J are TRBV29-1 and TRBJ2-5, with no clear D. Germline CDR1 reads SQVTM; CDR2 reads ANQGSEA. The CDR3 covers 10 residues. Trimming shortened V by 4 bases and J by 5 bases, and 5 bases separated the two germline ends.

This clonotype was detected only a few times. The chain couples TRBV5-1 to TRBJ2-2; no firm D call. The CDR3 totals 16 residues. Germline V gives CDR1 SGHRS, CDR2 YFSETQ. The V gene lost 4 bases and the J gene lost 1 base, with 14 bases spanning the gap. The CDR3 sequence: CASSPWAGLNTGELFF. As DNA, the CDR3 is TGCGCCAGCAGCCCTTGGGCAGGCCTGAACACCGGGGAGCTGTTTTTT.

CDR3 coding DNA: TGTGCCAGCAGTCTCCTTGGGGCGAGCGGGACCTACAATGAGCAGTTCTTC. Amino acid sequence: CASSLLGASGTYNEQFF. This chain links TRBV28 with TRBJ2-1, with 7 positions matching TRBD2. V lost 5 bases to trimming and J lost 2 bases; unmatched junction nucleotides: 12. This CDR3 is built from 17 residues. Germline V gene data show CDR1 as MDHEN and CDR2 as SYDVKM.

The chain is built from TRBV4-1 and TRBJ2-7; D is undetermined. Germline loops: CDR1 MGHRA, CDR2 YSYEKL. Trimming cost V 0 bases and J 9 bases, with 9 bases left between them. The CDR3 sequence is 12 residues long. This CDR3 is CASSQDLRRQYF. The CDR3 region has the DNA TGCGCCAGCAGCCAAGATTTGCGGAGGCAGTACTTC.

This clonotype was picked up many times. The chain recombines TRBV28 with TRBJ2-7, with 8 bases aligning to TRBD2. The CDR3 sequence is 13 residues long. Per the germline V gene, CDR1 is MDHEN and CDR2 is SYDVKM. V trimming: 10 bases; J trimming: 1 base; junction bases outside the gene matches: 6. The CDR3 loop is CANSGTSSYEQYF. The CDR3 coding sequence is TGTGCCAACTCCGGGACTAGTTCCTACGAGCAGTACTTC.

Many counts were recorded for this clonotype. This chain links TRBV10-1 with TRBJ1-5; D is uncertain. The CDR3 runs 13 residues. CDR1 is WNHNN and CDR2 is SYGVQD in the germline V gene (reference sequence). V lost 3 bases and J 5 bases, leaving 8 bases between the germline ends. The CDR3 loop is CASSDNMYQPQHF. The CDR3 bases are TGCGCCAGCAGTGACAATATGTATCAGCCCCAGCATTTT.

This clonotype ranks as medium-sized. The chain combines TRBV7-9 with TRBJ2-1; tentative D call: TRBD1 (7 bases). The CDR3 length is 16 residues. The germline V gene encodes CDR1 SEHNR and CDR2 FQNEAQ (reference sequence). V shed 5 bases and J shed 0 bases, with 14 bases lying between them. The CDR3 spells CASSRQGLGSYNEQFF. The DNA for the CDR3 is TGTGCCAGCAGCAGACAGGGACTGGGCTCCTACAATGAGCAGTTCTTC.

This clonotype was counted many times. The chain has TRBV5-6 and TRBJ1-1; a possible D gene is TRBD1 (5 bases). This CDR3 is built from 16 residues. Germline-derived CDR1 and CDR2 are SGHDT and YYEEEE. V was trimmed by 4 bases and J by 0 bases, leaving 16 bases between them. CDR3: CASSPTPTVLNTEAFF. The CDR3 nucleotides read TGTGCCAGCAGCCCCACCCCGACAGTACTGAACACTGAAGCTTTCTTT.

This clonotype is termed medium-sized. The V call is TRBV20-1, the J call TRBJ2-1; no clear D. Germline CDR1 reads DFQATT; CDR2 reads SNEGSKA (reference sequence). This CDR3 spans 15 amino acids. V gave up 6 bases and J gave up 0 bases, with 15 bases separating them. The CDR3 bases are TGCAGTGCCCCGACCGTACTCGGCTCCTACAATGAGCAGTTCTTC. It specifies CSAPTVLGSYNEQFF.

The CDR3 region is CASSQSYGNSYEQYF. CDR3 DNA sequence: TGTGCCAGCAGCCAATCATACGGGAACAGCTACGAGCAGTACTTC. The chain couples TRBV4-2 to TRBJ2-7; the D gene is possibly TRBD2 (5 bases). Germline CDR1 reads LGHNA; CDR2 reads YNFKEQ. Trimming shortened V by 2 bases and J by 3 bases, and 14 bases separated the two germline ends. The CDR3 loop spans 15 amino acids.

The CDR3 DNA reads TGTGCCAGCGGCGGGGGACAGACTTACTATGGCTACACCTTC. Amino acid sequence: CASGGGQTYYGYTF. The genes are TRBV9 and TRBJ1-2, with 7 bases matching TRBD1. CDR1 is SGDLS and CDR2 is YYNGEE in the germline V gene. CDR3 length: 14 amino acids. Unmatched junction bases numbered 9, after V lost 7 bases and J lost 3 bases.

This clonotype showed up many times. The CDR3 DNA follows: TGCGCCAGCAACATTTACAATGAGCAGTTCTTC. The encoded protein is CASNIYNEQFF. The V call is TRBV5-1, the J call TRBJ2-1; D ambiguous. Trimming cost V 6 bases and J 4 bases, with 5 bases left between them. CDR3 size: 11 residues. Looked up from germline, CDR1 is SGHRS and CDR2 is YFSETQ.

By proportion, this clonotype is medium-sized. The chain carries TRBV18 and TRBJ1-1; D remains ambiguous. V was pared by 0 bases and J by 0 bases, with 8 bases between. CDR1 and CDR2 (germline): KGHSH, LQKENI. This CDR3 contains 15 residues. The CDR3: CASSPPRAMNTEAFF. The CDR3 DNA is TGTGCCAGCTCACCACCGAGGGCTATGAACACTGAAGCTTTCTTT.

This clonotype has more than one count but fewer than ten. The chain combines TRBV5-1 with TRBJ2-5; either TRBD1 or TRBD2 may fit D (6 bases each). CDR3 length: 15 amino acids. In germline, CDR1 is SGHRS, CDR2 YFSETQ. The ends were cut back, 0 bases at V and 2 bases at J, with 11 bases in the middle. CDR3 DNA sequence: TGCGCCAGCAGCTTGGGTACGGGGGCGCAAGAGACCCAGTACTTC. It translates to CASSLGTGAQETQYF.

Ten or more counts support this clonotype. In DNA form, the CDR3 reads TGTGCCAGCAGACCGGGACTATGGAAAGAGACCCAGTACTTC. Its protein is CASRPGLWKETQYF. The chain couples TRBV6-1 to TRBJ2-5; 7 nucleotides line up with TRBD2. Germline-derived CDR1 and CDR2 are MNHNS and SASEGT. CDR3 length equals 14 residues. The J segment lost 3 bases and the V segment lost 6 bases, leaving 7 bases of the junction unmatched.

This clonotype was detected ten times or more. The rearrangement joins TRBV7-8 to TRBJ1-2; D remains unclear. Germline V CDR1 and CDR2: SGHVS, FQNEAQ. The CDR3 has 14 residues. V lost 2 bases and J lost 7, with 14 bases in between. The CDR3 is CASSLLLERGGYTF. In nucleotides, the CDR3 is TGTGCCAGCAGCTTACTTTTAGAGCGTGGTGGCTACACCTTC.

The chain has TRBV28 and TRBJ1-2, with 7 positions matching TRBD1. The V segment lost 6 bases and the J segment 5 bases; nucleotides outside the gene matches: 15. The germline CDR1 and CDR2 sequences are MDHEN and SYDVKM. The CDR3 totals 16 residues. The CDR3 spells CASSADPRGGKYGYTF. DNA of the CDR3: TGTGCCAGCAGCGCGGACCCCAGAGGGGGCAAGTATGGCTACACCTTC.

This clonotype has more than one count but fewer than ten. The rearrangement links TRBV6-4 to TRBJ2-1; no clear D. The CDR3 has 13 residues. Trimming pared 3 bases from V and 4 bases from J, leaving 7 bases between. From germline, CDR1 is MRHNA and CDR2 SNTAGT. The CDR3 spells CASSEGLYNEQFF. DNA of the CDR3: TGTGCCAGCAGTGAGGGTCTTTACAATGAGCAGTTCTTC.

This clonotype has a count of ten or more. The chain joins TRBV29-1 to TRBJ2-2; D unresolved. The CDR3 is 12 residues long. The V gene's germline CDR1 is SQVTM and CDR2 ANQGSEA. With 4 bases removed from V and 7 bases from J, the gap between germline ends came to 10 bases. The CDR3 DNA follows: TGCAGCGTTGCTCTCCCTGGCGGGGAGCTGTTTTTT. It encodes CSVALPGGELFF.

This clonotype showed up many times. CDR3 loop: CASSPGRAGDRTDTQYF. The CDR3 DNA reads as TGTGCCAGCAGCCCGGGCCGGGCAGGGGACCGCACAGATACGCAGTATTTT. J is TRBJ2-3 and V is TRBV7-9, with D tentatively TRBD1 (6 bases). The germline V gene has CDR1 SEHNR and CDR2 FQNEAQ (reference sequence). The CDR3 totals 17 residues. Trimming removed 5 bases at V and 1 base at J, with 19 bases between.